What follows are 22 T cell receptor beta chains derived from one specimen sequenced in a study of T cell changes during pregnancy in multiple sclerosis. The protocol was immunoSEQ multiplex PCR, while the TCRdb copy is restricted to in-frame clones and leaves out a portion. The data show roughly 79,000 clones, just over 90% seen once. This sample comprised peripheral blood, obtained in the second trimester of pregnancy. The receptors originated from a female donor in good health, enrolled as a control in a pregnancy study.

This sequence joins TRBV19 and TRBJ2-2, with D perhaps matching TRBD1 (6 bases). From germline, CDR1 is LNHDA and CDR2 SQIVND (reference sequence). This CDR3 is built from 14 residues. The V gene lost 10 bases and the J gene lost 0 bases, with 12 bases spanning the gap. Here the CDR3 reads CAIEGGTNTGELFF. CDR3 bases: TGTGCCATTGAAGGGGGTACGAACACCGGGGAGCTGTTTTTT.

In its sample, this clone was seen once. This chain joins TRBV21-1 and TRBJ1-1. TRBV21-1 is classified as a pseudogene. The CDR3 has 15 amino acids. Here the CDR3 DNA reads TGTGCCAGCAGAGTGCGAAGGACTCTTCTCTCTGAAGCTTTCTTT. Translating it yields CASRVRRTLLSEAFF.

This chain links TRBV14 with TRBJ2-2; D gene unclear. The germline CDR1 and CDR2 sequences are SGHDN and FVKESK. The CDR3 sequence is 12 residues long. The V and J ends lost 5 bases and 6 bases respectively, with 7 bases between them. CDR3 amino acids: CASSTPAGELFF. The CDR3 nucleotides read TGTGCCAGCAGCACGCCAGCCGGGGAGCTGTTTTTT. The full variable domain, its missing parts supplied by reference TRBV14 and TRBJ2-2, is EAGVTQFPSHSVIEKGQTVTLRCDPISGHDNLYWYRRVMGKEIKFLLHFVKESKQDESGMPNNRFLAERTGGTYSTLKVQPAELEDSGVYFCASSTPAGELFFGEGSRLTVL.

This chain joins TRBV5-5 and TRBJ2-3; tentative D call: TRBD1 (6 bases). Germline lookup yields CDR1 SGHKS and CDR2 YYEKEE (reference sequence). Trimming took 4 bases from V and 4 from J, leaving 10 bases between them. The CDR3 has 13 amino acids. The CDR3 DNA reads as TGTGCCAGCAGCAACAGGGACCCAGATACGCAGTATTTT. It is translated as CASSNRDPDTQYF.

V usage is TRBV29-1 and J usage is TRBJ2-1, with TRBD2 identical over 8 bases. This CDR3 is 15 amino acids long. The germline V gene encodes CDR1 SQVTM and CDR2 ANQGSEA. V shed 7 bases and J 3 bases; nucleotides not matched to a gene: 11. As DNA, the CDR3 is TGCAGCGCCTGGCTCGGGGGGGGAAACTACAATGAGCAGTTCTTC. This translates into CSAWLGGGNYNEQFF.

The J gene is TRBJ1-1, the V gene TRBV10-3, with D tentatively TRBD1 (5 bases). This CDR3 is built from 13 residues. The germline V gene has CDR1 ENHRY and CDR2 SYGVKD. Trimming shortened V by 7 bases and J by 2 bases, and 11 bases separated the two germline ends. CDR3 protein: CAIMGQGNTEAFF. The CDR3 nucleotides are TGTGCCATCATGGGTCAGGGTAACACTGAAGCTTTCTTT.

CDR3 in amino acids: CASSMRTSGYNEQFF. DNA for the CDR3: TGTGCCAGTAGTATGCGGACTAGCGGGTACAATGAGCAGTTCTTC. The chain has TRBV19 and TRBJ2-1; the match to TRBD2 covers 11 bases. The V gene end was trimmed by 3 bases and the J gene end by 4 bases; junction bases not matched to a gene: 2. The CDR3 spans 15 residues. The V gene's germline CDR1 is LNHDA and CDR2 SQIVND (reference sequence).

The chain recombines TRBV5-1 with TRBJ2-5; 7 positions match TRBD2. Germline CDR1 and CDR2: SGHRS and YFSETQ. CDR3 length: 15 amino acids. V shed 1 base, J shed 3 bases, and the junction held 6 bases outside the gene matches. The CDR3 sequence is CASSLISGGEETQYF. The CDR3 nucleotides read TGCGCCAGCAGCTTGATATCTGGGGGGGAAGAGACCCAGTACTTC. The whole variable domain, filled in from reference TRBV5-1 and TRBJ2-5, reads KAGVTQTPRYLIKTRGQQVTLSCSPISGHRSVSWYQQTPGQGLQFLFEYFSETQRNKGNFPGRFSGRQFSNSRSEMNVSTLELGDSALYLCASSLISGGEETQYFGPGTRLLVL.

This chain joins TRBV5-1 and TRBJ1-2, with 8 bases lining up with TRBD1. Germline V gene sequence: CDR1 SGHRS, CDR2 YFSETQ. The length of the CDR3 is 16 residues. Unmatched junction bases numbered 11, after V lost 3 bases and J lost 4 bases. The CDR3 DNA reads TGCGCCAGCAGCTCCCCAAACAGGGGGGGAGGCTATGGCTACACCTTC. It codes for CASSSPNRGGGYGYTF. Based on the CDR3 plus reference TRBV5-1 and TRBJ1-2, the full variable domain is KAGVTQTPRYLIKTRGQQVTLSCSPISGHRSVSWYQQTPGQGLQFLFEYFSETQRNKGNFPGRFSGRQFSNSRSEMNVSTLELGDSALYLCASSSPNRGGGYGYTFGSGTRLTVV.

The chain is built from TRBV4-1 and TRBJ2-3; possibly TRBD2 for D (6 bases). CDR1 and CDR2 from the germline V gene are MGHRA and YSYEKL. V was trimmed by 1 base and J by 5 bases, leaving 16 bases between them. CDR3 length: 16 amino acids. DNA of the CDR3: TGCGCCAGCAGCCAAGGGGTCCGGGGGTATCGAGATACGCAGTATTTT. It codes for CASSQGVRGYRDTQYF.

This chain joins TRBV11-2 and TRBJ2-1, with a weak D call TRBD2 (5 bases). This CDR3 has 17 residues. The V gene's germline CDR1 is SGHAT and CDR2 FQNNGV. Trimming took 0 bases from V and 7 from J, leaving 19 bases between them. This chain's CDR3 is CASSLDLRFLAANEQFF. The CDR3 DNA sequence: TGTGCCAGCAGCTTAGATCTAAGGTTTCTAGCTGCGAATGAGCAGTTCTTC.

This chain links TRBV5-1 with TRBJ2-3, with D perhaps matching TRBD1 (6 bases). CDR1 and CDR2 from the germline V gene are SGHRS and YFSETQ. This CDR3 is 13 amino acids long. Trimming cost V 3 bases and J 6 bases, with 11 bases left between them. The CDR3 DNA reads TGCGCCAGCAGCTCGGACACAGGGGATACGCAGTATTTT. Translating gives CASSSDTGDTQYF.

This chain joins TRBV5-1 and TRBJ2-7; D may be TRBD1 (6 bases). The V end was cut by 0 bases, the J end by 4 bases, with 20 bases between. The CDR3 sequence is 17 residues long. Germline assignment: CDR1 SGHRS and CDR2 YFSETQ. The CDR3 DNA is TGCGCCAGCAGCTTGGAGGGACACCGGTTAGGGGTGTACGAGCAGTACTTC. As protein: CASSLEGHRLGVYEQYF.

The J gene is TRBJ1-3, the V gene TRBV30; weak D call: TRBD1 (6 bases). Germline-derived CDR1 and CDR2 are GTSNPN and SVGIG (reference sequence). Between the trimmed V and J ends, which lost 1 base and 4 bases, there was a span of 11 bases. The CDR3 runs to 14 residues. The CDR3 protein is CAWSDLTGGNTIYF. In nucleotides, the CDR3 is TGTGCCTGGAGTGACTTAACAGGGGGAAACACCATATATTTT.

The chain combines TRBV9 with TRBJ1-2; D uncertain. Germline-derived CDR1 and CDR2 are SGDLS and YYNGEE. Trimming shortened V by 2 bases and J by 1 base, and 9 bases separated the two germline ends. The CDR3 totals 14 residues. DNA for the CDR3: TGTGCCAGCAGCGTCGGTGGGCTTAACTATGGCTACACCTTC. Translating it yields CASSVGGLNYGYTF.

This clone came up once. The rearrangement uses TRBV4-2 and TRBJ2-1; D might be TRBD2 (6 bases). This CDR3 has 15 amino acids. Germline V gene sequence: CDR1 LGHNA, CDR2 YNFKEQ. Trimming removed 1 base from V and 6 bases from J, with 13 bases in between. The CDR3 bases are TGTGCCAGCAGCCAAGGGCGCCGGGGGAGCAATGAGCAGTTCTTC. Translating it yields CASSQGRRGSNEQFF.

This sequence joins TRBV7-2 and TRBJ2-7; 10 nucleotides align to TRBD2. Germline CDR1 is SGHTA and CDR2 is FQGNSA. CDR3 length equals 15 residues. With 4 bases clipped from V and 4 bases from J, the junction kept 7 bases outside the gene matches. The CDR3 here is CASSSPTSGVYEQYF. CDR3 in DNA: TGTGCCAGCAGCTCACCCACTAGCGGGGTTTACGAGCAGTACTTC.

The chain links TRBV2 to TRBJ2-7; weak D call: TRBD1 (6 bases). The CDR3 covers 13 residues. Germline V lookup: CDR1 SNHLY, CDR2 FYNNEI. Trimming took off 11 bases at V and 0 bases at J, with 14 bases between the two ends. DNA of the CDR3: TGTGCCGCCATACAGGGTGTCTCCTACGAGCAGTACTTC. Protein product: CAAIQGVSYEQYF.

CDR3 sequence: CASGWGTGASTDTQYF. CDR3 nucleotide sequence: TGTGCTAGTGGTTGGGGGACAGGGGCTAGCACAGATACGCAGTATTTT. This chain connects TRBV12-5 to TRBJ2-3; 10 bases fit TRBD1. Trimming at V came to 4 bases and at J to 0 bases, leaving 4 bases not matched to a gene. The CDR3 contains 16 residues. Germline CDR1 is LGHNT and CDR2 is FRNRAP.

The chain recombines TRBV5-4 with TRBJ2-5; D perhaps matches TRBD1 (6 bases). CDR1 is SGHNT and CDR2 is YYREEE in the germline V gene (reference sequence). Trimming pared 0 bases from V and 5 bases from J, leaving 11 bases between. The CDR3 covers 14 residues. The CDR3 spells CASSLGGQVETQYF. CDR3 DNA: TGTGCCAGCAGCTTGGGGGGGCAGGTTGAGACCCAGTACTTC. Combining the CDR3 with reference TRBV5-4 and TRBJ2-5 gives the whole variable domain ETGVTQSPTHLIKTRGQQVTLRCSSQSGHNTVSWYQQALGQGPQFIFQYYREEENGRGNFPPRFSGLQFPNYSSELNVNALELDDSALYLCASSLGGQVETQYFGPGTRLLVL.

The DNA of the CDR3 is TGTGCCAGCAGTGAAGTTCAGGGTAAGTGCAATCAGCCCCAGCATTTT. This encodes CASSEVQGKCNQPQHF. The chain employs TRBV6-4 and TRBJ1-5; D is possibly TRBD1 (5 bases). The CDR3 is made up of 16 amino acids. Germline V gene lookup returns CDR1 MRHNA and CDR2 SNTAGT. V was clipped by 3 bases and J by 2 bases, with 14 bases between them.

This clone has just one count. The chain has TRBV6-1 and TRBJ1-1; no definite D call. V lost 5 bases and J 0 bases, leaving 10 bases between the germline ends. The CDR3 sequence is 14 residues long. CDR1 MNHNS and CDR2 SASEGT come from the germline V gene. The CDR3 DNA is TGTGCCAGCAGTACCCAGGTCCTGAACACTGAAGCTTTCTTT. It translates to CASSTQVLNTEAFF.